These T cell receptor beta chains were read from a single sample in a study of vaccination effects on CD4 cells after COVID-19. What these receptors recognize is not known. Profiled with immunoSEQ multiplex PCR; TCRdb holds only in-frame clones, not every one. The repertoire holds 70,000 to 95,000 clones, with around 76% as singletons. Sequences were derived from CD4+ T cells from PBMCs cultured with HCoV-229E spike peptides, sampled before COVID-19 vaccination. The receptor set was obtained from a human donor who received a COVID-19 vaccine. The conserved cysteine and the conserved F or W are not part of the CDR3 here.

>TRBV7-3
ASSLSDGPQH
>TRBV6-6
ASSYWGQGVNQPQH
>TRBV7-2
ASSLGLNGNTIY
>TRBV2
ASSYPRTGQDTQY
>TRBV5-1
ASSLVSGGGNNSPLH
>TRBV27
ASTNSGVQF
>TRBV18
ASSPVLGAGGRDEQF
>TRBV24-1
ATSEPGQGDNEQF
>TRBV5-4
ASSLLRDRSTDTQY
>TRBV25-1
ASRKAGQTNEQF
>TRBV6-6
ASSWESGGWIGQY
>TRBV5-1
ASSLDPSYNSPLH
>TRBV4-3
ASSPAGNTEAF
>TRBV19
ASSKGLGDTDTQY
>TRBV10-3
AIRGDSTDTQY
>TRBV30
AWRKGLNTGELF
>TRBV9
ASSVGQGASGNTIY
>TRBV14
ASSPTLNTEAF
>TRBV6-2/TRBV6-3
ASSYGQGPTYGYT
>TRBV5-1
ASSMTSGAVQETQY
>TRBV5-5
ASRPHTSVGDSPLH
>TRBV19
ASSGGAGFLRSEYGYT
>TRBV25-1
ARKEETGTYGYT
>TRBV18
ASSALGTGSNEAF
>TRBV24-1
ATSDSQRYYGYT
>TRBV2
ASTTLSGRDRGYT
>TRBV18
ASSQRQGSNQPQH
>TRBV5-4
ASSLVASGGETQY
>TRBV6-1
ASSEALLGSSGNTIY
>TRBV7-2
ASSPQWLSTDTQY
>TRBV24-1
ATSDPGGPLH
>TRBV19
ASSIERMNTEAF
>TRBV21-1
ASSRGGTDTQY
>TRBV7-3
ASSPGQISTDTQY
>TRBV4-1
ASSRGNTGELF
>TRBV29-1
SVGIPRNTGELF
>TRBV5-1
ASSLEVGGTQY
>TRBV11-2
ASSSNDRRGETQY
>TRBV13
ASSFSTGELF
>TRBV14
ASSQRDRVYNEQF
>TRBV27
ASSFGGAGSGANVLT
>TRBV2
ASSEEREGWQPQH
>TRBV30
AGRTRSSYNEQF
>TRBV7-2
ASSAGQGGTEAF
>TRBV6-2/TRBV6-3
ASSYSHGAGGSSSTDTQY
>TRBV29-1
SAVLSSGTQAF